The 6 T cell receptor beta chains reported below all come from one sample, sequenced in a study of blood T cell repertoires in COVID-19. Assay used: immunoSEQ multiplex PCR; TCRdb lists only in-frame clones, some missing. In the table there are more than 90,000 clones, around 84% of which are singletons. Sequenced input: peripheral blood. Receptors originate from a man aged 80 or over with acute or convalescent COVID-19.

This clone has at least ten counts. The chain uses TRBV10-1 and TRBJ2-2; the match to TRBD2 covers 8 bases. The CDR3 length is 14 residues. With 2 bases clipped from V and 6 bases from J, the junction kept 2 bases outside the gene matches. Germline V gene lookup returns CDR1 WNHNN and CDR2 SYGVQD (reference sequence). The CDR3 DNA reads as TGCGCCAGCAGTGAGGGCGGGAGGCCCGGGGAGCTGTTTTTT. Translation: CASSEGGRPGELFF.

The J gene is TRBJ2-7, the V gene TRBV3-1 (or the pseudogene TRBV3-2), with 9 bases aligning to TRBD2. Germline lookup yields CDR1 LGHDT and CDR2 YNNKEL (reference sequence). J lost 5 bases, V lost 2 bases, and 7 bases had no gene match. The CDR3 contains 15 residues. CDR3 protein: CASSQSSGSLNEQYF. Here the CDR3 DNA reads TGTGCCAGCAGCCAAAGTAGCGGGAGTTTGAACGAGCAGTACTTC.

The chain links TRBV12-3 or TRBV12-4 to TRBJ1-3, with D maybe TRBD1 (5 bases). The CDR3 length is 13 residues. Trimming stripped 6 bases from V and 4 bases from J, with 10 bases between. This chain's CDR3 is CASSPTAGNTIYF. The CDR3 DNA reads TGTGCCAGCAGCCCGACAGCGGGAAACACCATATATTTT.

V and J are TRBV2 and TRBJ2-3, with TRBD2 identical over 15 bases. Germline V gene lookup returns CDR1 SNHLY and CDR2 FYNNEI. CDR3 length: 16 amino acids. J gave up 4 bases and V 6 bases, and 5 bases lay outside the gene matches. This CDR3 reads CASRRTSGRAADTQYF. Written as DNA, the CDR3 is TGTGCCAGCAGGCGGACTAGCGGGAGGGCAGCAGATACGCAGTATTTT.

This clone was picked up one time. The V call is TRBV28, the J call TRBJ1-5, with D tentatively TRBD1 (6 bases). V gave up 6 bases and J gave up 6 bases, with 21 bases separating them. CDR1 is MDHEN and CDR2 is SYDVKM in the germline V gene. The CDR3 runs 16 residues. The CDR3, as DNA: TGTGCCAGCAGCTATCAGGGGATGGGCCATCGTCAGCCCCAGCATTTT. Translation: CASSYQGMGHRQPQHF.

The chain joins TRBV28 to TRBJ1-1, with D unclear. Germline V gives CDR1 MDHEN, CDR2 SYDVKM. The CDR3 sequence is 12 residues long. Trimming shortened V by 8 bases and J by 4 bases, and 11 bases separated the two germline ends. The CDR3 sequence: CASLDLSTEAFF. The CDR3 nucleotides are TGTGCCAGCCTCGATTTGAGCACTGAAGCTTTCTTT.